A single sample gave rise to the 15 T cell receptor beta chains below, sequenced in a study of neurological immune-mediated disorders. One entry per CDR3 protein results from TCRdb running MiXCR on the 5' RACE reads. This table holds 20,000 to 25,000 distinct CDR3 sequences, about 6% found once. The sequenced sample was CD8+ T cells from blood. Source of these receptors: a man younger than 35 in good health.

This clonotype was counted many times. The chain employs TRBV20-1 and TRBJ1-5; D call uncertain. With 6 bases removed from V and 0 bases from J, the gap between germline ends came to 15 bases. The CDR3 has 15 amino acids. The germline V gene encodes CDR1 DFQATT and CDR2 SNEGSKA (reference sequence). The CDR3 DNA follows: TGCAGTGCCGCCCCGGAATCTTATAGCAATCAGCCCCAGCATTTT. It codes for CSAAPESYSNQPQHF.

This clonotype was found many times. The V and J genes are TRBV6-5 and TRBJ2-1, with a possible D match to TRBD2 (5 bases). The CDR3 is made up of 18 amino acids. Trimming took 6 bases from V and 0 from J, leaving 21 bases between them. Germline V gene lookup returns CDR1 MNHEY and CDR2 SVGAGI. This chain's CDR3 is CASRPYRGTRSSYNEQFF. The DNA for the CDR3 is TGTGCCAGCAGGCCATATCGGGGAACAAGGAGCTCCTACAATGAGCAGTTCTTC.

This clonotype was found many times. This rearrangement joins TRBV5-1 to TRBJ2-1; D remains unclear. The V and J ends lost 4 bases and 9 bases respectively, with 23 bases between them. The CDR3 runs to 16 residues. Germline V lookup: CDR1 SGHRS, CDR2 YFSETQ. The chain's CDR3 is CASSPQCVGPPCEQFF. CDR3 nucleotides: TGCGCCAGCAGCCCCCAGTGCGTCGGACCCCCTTGTGAGCAGTTCTTC.

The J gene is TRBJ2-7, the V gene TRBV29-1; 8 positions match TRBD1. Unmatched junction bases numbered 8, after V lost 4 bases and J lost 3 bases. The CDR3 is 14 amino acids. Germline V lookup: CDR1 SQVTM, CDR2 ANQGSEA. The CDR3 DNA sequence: TGCAGCGTTGGCTCCGCAGGGGGCATCTACGAGCAGTACTTC. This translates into CSVGSAGGIYEQYF.

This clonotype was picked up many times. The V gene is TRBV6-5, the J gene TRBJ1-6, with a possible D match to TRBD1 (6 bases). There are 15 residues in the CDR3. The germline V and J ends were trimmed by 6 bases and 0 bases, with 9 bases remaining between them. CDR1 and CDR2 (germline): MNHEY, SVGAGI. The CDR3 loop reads CASSDRSSYNSPLHF. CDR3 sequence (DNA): TGTGCCAGCAGCGACAGGAGCTCCTATAATTCACCCCTCCACTTT.

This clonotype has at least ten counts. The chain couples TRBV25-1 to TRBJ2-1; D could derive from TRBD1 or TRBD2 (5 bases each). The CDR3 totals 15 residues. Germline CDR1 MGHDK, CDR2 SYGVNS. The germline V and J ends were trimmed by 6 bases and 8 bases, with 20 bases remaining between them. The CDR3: CASRKRKGAADEQFF. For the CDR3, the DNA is TGTGCCAGCAGGAAAAGGAAAGGGGCAGCGGATGAGCAGTTCTTC.

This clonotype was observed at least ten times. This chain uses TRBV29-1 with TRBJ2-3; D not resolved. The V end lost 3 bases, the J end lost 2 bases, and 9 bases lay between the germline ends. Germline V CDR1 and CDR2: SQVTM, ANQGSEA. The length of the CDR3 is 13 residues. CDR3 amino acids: CSVDVYSTDTQYF. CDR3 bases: TGCAGCGTTGATGTGTACTCCACAGATACGCAGTATTTT.

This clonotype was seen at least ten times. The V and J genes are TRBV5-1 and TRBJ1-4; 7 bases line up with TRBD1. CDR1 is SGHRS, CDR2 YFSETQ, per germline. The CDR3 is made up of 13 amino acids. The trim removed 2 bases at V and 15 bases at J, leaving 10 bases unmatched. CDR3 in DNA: TGCGCCAGCAGCTTCGAGACCGGGACAGCAATGTTTTTT. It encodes CASSFETGTAMFF.

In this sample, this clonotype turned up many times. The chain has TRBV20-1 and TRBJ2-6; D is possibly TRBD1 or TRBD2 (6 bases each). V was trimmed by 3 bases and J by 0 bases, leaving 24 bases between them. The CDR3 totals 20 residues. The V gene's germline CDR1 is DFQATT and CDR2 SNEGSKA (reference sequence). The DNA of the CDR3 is TGCAGTGCTAGCCCCGGGAGCTCCAGGGGTCGCCTCTCTGGGGCCAACGTCCTGACTTTC. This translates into CSASPGSSRGRLSGANVLTF.

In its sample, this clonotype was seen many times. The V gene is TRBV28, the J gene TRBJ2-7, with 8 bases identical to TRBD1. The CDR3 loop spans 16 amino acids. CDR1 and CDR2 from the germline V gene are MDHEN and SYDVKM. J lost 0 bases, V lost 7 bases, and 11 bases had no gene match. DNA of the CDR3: TGTGCCAGCACCACAAGATGGGGACAGGTCTCCTACGAGCAGTACTTC. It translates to CASTTRWGQVSYEQYF.

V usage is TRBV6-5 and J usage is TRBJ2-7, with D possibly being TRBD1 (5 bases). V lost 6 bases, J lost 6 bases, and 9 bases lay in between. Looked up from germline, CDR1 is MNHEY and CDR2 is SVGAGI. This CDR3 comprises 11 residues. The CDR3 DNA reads TGTGCCAGCAGGGACAACGGCGAGCAGTACTTC. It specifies CASRDNGEQYF.

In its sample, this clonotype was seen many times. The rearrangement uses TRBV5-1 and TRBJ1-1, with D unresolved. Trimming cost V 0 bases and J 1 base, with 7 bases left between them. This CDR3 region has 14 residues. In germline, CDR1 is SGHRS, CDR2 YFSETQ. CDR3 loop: CASSLGHRNTEAFF. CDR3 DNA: TGCGCCAGCAGCTTGGGACATCGGAACACTGAAGCTTTCTTT.

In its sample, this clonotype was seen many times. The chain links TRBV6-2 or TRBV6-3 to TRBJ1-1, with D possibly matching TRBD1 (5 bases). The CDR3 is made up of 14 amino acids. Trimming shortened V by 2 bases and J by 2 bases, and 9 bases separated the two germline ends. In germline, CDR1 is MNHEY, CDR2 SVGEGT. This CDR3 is CASSYGRTNTEAFF. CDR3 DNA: TGTGCCAGCAGTTACGGGCGGACAAACACTGAAGCTTTCTTT.

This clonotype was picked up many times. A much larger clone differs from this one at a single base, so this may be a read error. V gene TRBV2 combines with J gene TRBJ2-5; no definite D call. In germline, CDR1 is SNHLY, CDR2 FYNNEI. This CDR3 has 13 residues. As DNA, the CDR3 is TGTGCCAACAGTGTTCCCTCCCAAGAGACCCAGTACTTC. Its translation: CANSVPSQETQYF.

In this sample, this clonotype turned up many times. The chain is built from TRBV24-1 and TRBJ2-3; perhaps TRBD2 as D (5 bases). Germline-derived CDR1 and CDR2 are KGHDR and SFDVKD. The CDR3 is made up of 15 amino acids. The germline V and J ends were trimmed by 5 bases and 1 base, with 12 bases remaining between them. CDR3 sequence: CATSVPRGGTDTQYF. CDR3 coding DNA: TGTGCCACCAGTGTCCCACGGGGAGGCACAGATACGCAGTATTTT.